Listed here are 5 T cell receptor beta chains from one sample, sequenced in a study of control samples from healthy donors and cancer patients (TCRdb year 2020). Libraries were built with the immunoSEQ multiplex PCR assay. Sourced from immuneACCESS, this table was stored by TCRdb with only in-frame sequences that have V and J called. A share of the clones is absent; for the studies checked, an unresolved V gene accounts for under half, and the remainder has no known explanation. The sample data list some 410,000 clones, and roughly 90% of these were observed just once. The ten most abundant clones make up more than 6% of the sample. Sequenced input: PBMCs. All receptors come from a man aged 35 to 55 with head and neck cancer.

This chain joins TRBV7-2 and TRBJ2-3; 7 bases align to TRBD2. The trim removed 1 base at V and 4 bases at J, leaving 2 bases unmatched. The CDR3 has 14 amino acids. Germline V lookup: CDR1 SGHTA, CDR2 FQGNSA. CDR3 protein: CASSLVGGSDTQYF. CDR3 DNA: TGTGCCAGCAGCTTAGTGGGGGGGTCAGATACGCAGTATTTT.

The V gene is TRBV18, the J gene TRBJ2-7, with 8 positions matching TRBD1. CDR1 is KGHSH and CDR2 is LQKENI in the germline V gene. The CDR3 runs to 16 residues. V lost 3 bases and J lost 6; bases outside the gene matches: 13. The CDR3 reads CASSPGQGALVGEQYF. The CDR3 region has the DNA TGTGCCAGCTCACCTGGGCAGGGGGCGCTGGTTGGCGAGCAGTACTTC. Full variable domain (outside the CDR3, taken from reference TRBV18 and TRBJ2-7): NAGVMQNPRHLVRRRGQEARLRCSPMKGHSHVYWYRQLPEEGLKFMVYLQKENIIDESGMPKERFSAEFPKEGPSILRIQQVVRGDSAAYFCASSPGQGALVGEQYFGPGTRLTVT.

The rearrangement joins TRBV27 to TRBJ2-5, with D perhaps matching TRBD2 (5 bases). Trimming removed 6 bases from V and 9 bases from J, with 26 bases in between. The CDR3 loop spans 16 amino acids. CDR1 MNHEY and CDR2 SMNVEV come from the germline V gene (reference sequence). The CDR3 here is CASSDLPMGHGVAQYF. In DNA form, the CDR3 reads TGTGCCAGCAGCGACCTACCTATGGGCCACGGGGTGGCCCAGTACTTC.

The chain couples TRBV11-1 to TRBJ2-1, with D tentatively TRBD2 (6 bases). Looked up from germline, CDR1 is SGHAT and CDR2 is FQDESV (reference sequence). Trimming stripped 3 bases from V and 2 bases from J, with 11 bases between. This CDR3 has 15 amino acids. The CDR3 is CASSFSSVAYNEQFF. CDR3 nucleotide sequence: TGTGCCAGCAGCTTCTCTAGCGTTGCCTACAATGAGCAGTTCTTC.

This clone was seen a single time. The rearrangement joins TRBV6-2 or TRBV6-3 to TRBJ1-5; possibly TRBD1 for D (5 bases). Deletions cut 2 bases from V and 1 base from J, with 12 bases between. The CDR3 consists of 16 residues. Germline lookup yields CDR1 MNHEY and CDR2 SVGEGT. The CDR3 bases are TGTGCCAGCAGTTACGGGGGGAGGAGGAGCAATCAGCCCCAGCATTTT. As protein: CASSYGGRRSNQPQHF.